This T cell receptor beta chain was observed in a study of blood T cell repertoires in COVID-19. The CDR3 covers 15 residues. The germline V and J ends were trimmed by 3 bases and 2 bases, with 15 bases remaining between them. Germline V gene lookup returns CDR1 DFQATT and CDR2 SNEGSKA (reference sequence). How the authors handled the data: Estimation of nucleated cell counts was performed using reference gene primer amplification. The table came from immunoSEQ multiplex PCR; TCRdb's copy has only in-frame clones and leaves some out. For V, J and clone size, that table is used; D and trimming come from the DNA. Of 350,000 to 450,000 clones detected, around 91% appear once; the ten largest clones hold around 1.1%. Either two negative PCRs, clearance, or symptom resolution qualified Cohort 3 donors as recovered.

The specimen was PBMCs or T cells enriched from blood (not recorded which). The sequence was obtained from a man younger than 40 who had recovered from COVID-19. The chain carries TRBV20-1 and TRBJ2-3, with a tentative D call TRBD1 (5 bases). The CDR3 protein is CSASLMKGYTDTQYF. Here the CDR3 DNA reads TGCAGTGCTAGTTTAATGAAGGGGTACACAGATACGCAGTATTTT.